This T cell receptor beta chain comes out of a study of shared clonotypes between healthy human individuals. Whole-study findings and limits: The genetic and exposure-history diversity represented was limited by few donors.

Naive CD8 populations comprised CD45RO-negative cells positively selected for CCR7, excluding terminally differentiated effector memory CD45RA+ cells. Each of the donors was a healthy adult who was HIV-negative and had not had a recent acute infection or vaccination. This clone has a handful of counts. Its specificity is not known. The same CDR3 arises from other DNA sequences in this sample as well. Genomic DNA (from each subset) was split evenly across several immunoSEQ plates. Assay used: immunoSEQ multiplex PCR; TCRdb lists only in-frame clones, some missing. The repertoire holds over 2,000,000 clones, roughly 95% seen once, with about 1.7% in the top ten. V was pared by 4 bases and J by 8 bases, with 9 bases between. This CDR3 has 11 residues. Germline V gene data show CDR1 as SGDLS and CDR2 as YYNGEE.

The clonotype comes from a man aged 18 to 29 in good health. Some clones in this sample may be carry-over from other donors' samples. The J gene is TRBJ1-1, the V gene TRBV9; D not resolved. Material for sequencing was naive CD8+ T cells from PBMCs. The CDR3 sequence is CASSPGGEAFF. Written as DNA, the CDR3 is TGTGCCAGCAGCCCCGGTGGCGAAGCTTTCTTT.